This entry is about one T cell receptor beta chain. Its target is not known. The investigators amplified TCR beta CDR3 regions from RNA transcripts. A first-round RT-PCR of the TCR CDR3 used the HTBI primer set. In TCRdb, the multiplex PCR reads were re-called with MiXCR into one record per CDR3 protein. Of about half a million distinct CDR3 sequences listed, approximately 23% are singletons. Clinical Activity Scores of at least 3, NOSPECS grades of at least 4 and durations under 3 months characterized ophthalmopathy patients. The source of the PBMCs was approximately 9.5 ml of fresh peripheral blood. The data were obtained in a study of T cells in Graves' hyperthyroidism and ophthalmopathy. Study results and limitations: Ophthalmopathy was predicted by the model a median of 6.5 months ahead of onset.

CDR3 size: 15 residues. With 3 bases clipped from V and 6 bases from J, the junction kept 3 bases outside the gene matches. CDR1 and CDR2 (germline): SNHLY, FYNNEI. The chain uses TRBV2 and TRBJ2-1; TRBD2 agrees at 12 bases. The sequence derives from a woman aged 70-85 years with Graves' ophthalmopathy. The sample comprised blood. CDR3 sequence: CASSDLTSGSNEQFF. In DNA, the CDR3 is TGTGCCAGCAGTGATTTGACTAGCGGGAGCAATGAGCAGTTCTTC.